This entry is about one T cell receptor beta chain. The PCR was carried out with 60 Vbeta primers and 13 Jbeta primers. Method: immunoSEQ multiplex PCR; TCRdb's copy keeps in-frame clones and lacks some. This table has about 98,000 clones, roughly 80% appearing once. Germline V CDR1 and CDR2: MNHNY, SVGAGI (reference sequence). Losses at the gene ends were 6 bases for V and 4 bases for J; bases not matched to a gene: 8. CDR3 length equals 16 residues. This entry comes from a study of cytomegalovirus exposure and HLA in healthy donors. The source material was PBMCs. The chain couples TRBV6-6 to TRBJ2-3, with 12 bases lining up with TRBD2. This sequence was found in a man in his 60s in good health and CMV-seropositive. The CDR3 DNA reads as TGTGCCAGCAGCTTACTAGCGGGGGGTCTATCAGATACGCAGTATTTT. Its translation is CASSLLAGGLSDTQYF.